The 9 T cell receptor beta chains given below trace back to one sample, sequenced in a study of T cell responses to AZD1222 COVID-19 vaccine. The assay was immunoSEQ multiplex PCR, and TCRdb's table has in-frame clones only and misses some. The data show some 170,000 clones, with just over 90% seen just once and less than 3% held by the top ten. This specimen was peripheral blood, taken on day 0 of AZD1222 vaccination. These receptors came from an adult in good health.

The chain carries TRBV6-1 and TRBJ1-6, with 7 bases identical to TRBD1. The CDR3 runs 15 residues. Trimming took 3 bases from V and 5 from J; bases not matched to a gene: 4. Germline CDR1 and CDR2: MNHNS and SASEGT. The CDR3 nucleotides read TGTGCCAGCAGTGATTTGGACAGGAATAATTCACCCCTCCACTTT. Translation: CASSDLDRNNSPLHF.

The V call is TRBV12-3 or TRBV12-4, the J call TRBJ1-2; D possibly corresponds to TRBD1 (6 bases). The CDR3 is made up of 13 amino acids. V lost 2 bases and J lost 4, with 8 bases in between. The CDR3 sequence is CASSLPGAYGYTF. The CDR3, as DNA: TGTGCCAGCAGTTTACCGGGGGCCTATGGCTACACCTTC.

V and J are TRBV6-5 and TRBJ1-4, with D unclear. V was clipped by 8 bases and J by 4 bases, with 11 bases between them. The CDR3 is 13 residues long. Germline CDR1 and CDR2: MNHEY and SVGAGI. CDR3 DNA: TGTGCCAGCGGCTCAGTCTTTAATGAAAAACTGTTTTTT. Translating it yields CASGSVFNEKLFF.

The chain has TRBV11-3 and TRBJ2-2; 8 bases fit TRBD1. This CDR3 has 16 residues. Germline V lookup: CDR1 SGHNT, CDR2 YENEEA. Trimming took 5 bases from V and 7 from J; bases not matched to a gene: 12. The CDR3 nucleotides are TGTGCCAGCAGCCCACTGACAGGGGATGGTAGCGGGGAGCTGTTTTTT. Amino acids: CASSPLTGDGSGELFF.

The rearrangement links TRBV18 to TRBJ1-1; D gene uncertain. The CDR3 extends over 16 amino acids. Germline V CDR1 and CDR2: KGHSH, LQKENI. V shed 6 bases and J shed 0 bases, with 17 bases lying between them. In DNA, the CDR3 is TGTGCCAGCTCTCCCCCCGGGGTTGGGTTGAACACTGAAGCTTTCTTT. This encodes CASSPPGVGLNTEAFF.

The chain recombines TRBV6-4 with TRBJ1-1; no clear D gene. CDR1 is MRHNA and CDR2 is SNTAGT in the germline V gene. V shed 3 bases and J shed 1 base, with 9 bases lying between them. The CDR3 sequence is 14 residues long. The CDR3 region is CASSEARANTEAFF. In nucleotides, the CDR3 is TGTGCCAGCAGTGAGGCCAGAGCGAACACTGAAGCTTTCTTT.

This chain connects TRBV2 to TRBJ2-3; TRBD1 aligns across 9 bases. Germline CDR1 and CDR2: SNHLY and FYNNEI. The CDR3 extends over 15 amino acids. Trimming cost V 3 bases and J 7 bases; bases outside gene matches: 8. CDR3 coding DNA: TGTGCCAGCAGTGACTGGACAGGGGTGGTAAATACGCAGTATTTT. This sequence encodes CASSDWTGVVNTQYF. The complete variable domain, with remaining parts taken from reference TRBV2 and TRBJ2-3, reads EPEVTQTPSHQVTQMGQEVILRCVPISNHLYFYWYRQILGQKVEFLVSFYNNEISEKSEIFDDQFSVERPDGSNFTLKIRSTKLEDSAMYFCASSDWTGVVNTQYFGPGTRLTVL.

The V call is TRBV4-2, the J call TRBJ1-6, with D unclear. Germline CDR1 and CDR2: LGHNA and YNFKEQ. Trimming stripped 1 base from V and 0 bases from J, with 13 bases between. The CDR3 extends over 18 amino acids. The CDR3 bases are TGTGCCAGCAGCCAAGGAGTCCCCAGAAGCTCCTATAATTCACCCCTCCACTTT. Translating it yields CASSQGVPRSSYNSPLHF.

V and J are TRBV19 and TRBJ2-5; D may correspond to TRBD1 or TRBD2 (6 bases each). Trimming stripped 0 bases from V and 5 bases from J, with 16 bases between. The CDR3 is 16 residues long. From germline, CDR1 is LNHDA and CDR2 SQIVND (reference sequence). The CDR3 DNA reads as TGTGCCAGTAGTATAGAAGCGTTTGGGGGGCCCGAGACCCAGTACTTC. Residues: CASSIEAFGGPETQYF.